The clone carrying this T cell receptor (beta chain) appeared a single time. Original processing notes: Amplification of reference gene primers was used by the study to estimate nucleated cell counts. The assay was immunoSEQ multiplex PCR, and TCRdb's table has in-frame clones only and misses some. That table is the source of V, J and clone size, and D and trimming were worked out from the DNA. The table shows 63,000 or so clones, with 80% to 90% occurring only once. The data were taken from a study of blood T cell repertoires in COVID-19. Germline loops: CDR1 SEHNR, CDR2 FQNEAQ (reference sequence). V gave up 10 bases and J gave up 1 base, with 22 bases separating them. The CDR3 covers 16 residues.

The chain couples TRBV7-9 to TRBJ1-2; possibly TRBD1 for D (6 bases). The origin of this receptor is a human donor in a cohort sampled during active COVID-19. Sample: peripheral blood. The DNA for the CDR3 is TGTGCCAAAATGCGTAGGGGGTCCCTTTATAACTATGGCTACACCTTC. This gives the protein CAKMRRGSLYNYGYTF.